These 14 T cell receptor beta chains were sequenced from one sample in a study of blood T cells in healthy people across ages. PCR was performed a second time for about 6 to 12 cycles using a sample-barcoded 5' primer and a J-beta primer mix. MiXCR was run by TCRdb on the 5' RACE reads, yielding one entry per CDR3 protein. The table lists about 940,000 distinct CDR3 sequences, around 49% of them singletons. Material for sequencing was blood. The source of these receptors is a man aged 25 to 40 in good health.

The sample holds one count of this clonotype. J is TRBJ2-2 and V is TRBV5-1, with 10 bases matching TRBD2. CDR3 length: 16 residues. V was clipped by 4 bases and J by 2 bases; unmatched bases: 5. Germline V gene data show CDR1 as SGHRS and CDR2 as YFSETQ. CDR3 sequence (DNA): TGCGCCAGCAGCGGAACTAGCGGGGAAAACACCGGGGAGCTGTTTTTT. This translates into CASSGTSGENTGELFF. Together with reference TRBV5-1 and TRBJ2-2, the CDR3 gives the full variable domain: KAGVTQTPRYLIKTRGQQVTLSCSPISGHRSVSWYQQTPGQGLQFLFEYFSETQRNKGNFPGRFSGRQFSNSRSEMNVSTLELGDSALYLCASSGTSGENTGELFFGEGSRLTVL.

With respect to this clonotype: With a much larger clone just one base away, this may be a read error. This sequence joins TRBV29-1 and TRBJ1-2; 8 positions agree with TRBD1. The V gene's germline CDR1 is SQVTM and CDR2 ANQGSEA. After removal of 3 bases from V and 4 bases from J, the junction contained 1 base not matched to a gene. The length of the CDR3 is 12 residues. CDR3 protein: CSVEDRAYGYTF. Here the CDR3 DNA reads TGCAGCGTTGAGGACAGGGCCTATGGCTACACCTTC.

The V gene is TRBV29-1, the J gene TRBJ2-7; D uncertain. From germline, CDR1 is SQVTM and CDR2 ANQGSEA. V lost 4 bases to trimming and J lost 1 base, with 11 bases between them. The CDR3 length is 13 residues. DNA of the CDR3: TGCAGCGTTGTGTATGAGACATCCTACGAGCAGTACTTC. It translates to CSVVYETSYEQYF.

There are many counts of this clonotype. The chain links TRBV6-2 or TRBV6-3 to TRBJ1-6; D ambiguous. The CDR3 is 14 amino acids. Looked up from germline, CDR1 is MNHEY and CDR2 is SVGEGT. The V end was cut by 6 bases, the J end by 5 bases, with 11 bases between. The CDR3 spells CASSPGRDNSPLHF. Here the CDR3 DNA reads TGTGCCAGCAGCCCAGGACGGGATAATTCACCCCTCCACTTT.

This chain connects TRBV3-1 to TRBJ2-1; 7 bases line up with TRBD2. V trimming: 4 bases; J trimming: 7 bases; junction bases outside the gene matches: 19. Germline V gene sequence: CDR1 LGHDT, CDR2 YNNKEL (reference sequence). The CDR3 extends over 18 amino acids. As DNA, the CDR3 is TGTGCCAGCAGCCTTATAAGATCCCGGGACTACCTTGGGAATGAGCAGTTCTTC. Translating gives CASSLIRSRDYLGNEQFF.

This clonotype was seen a handful of times. The chain is built from TRBV25-1 and TRBJ2-7; TRBD2 matches 8 bases. The CDR3 totals 15 residues. V lost 3 bases, J lost 6 bases, and 10 bases stayed unmatched. Germline V lookup: CDR1 MGHDK, CDR2 SYGVNS. DNA of the CDR3: TGTGCCAGCAGTGACGGAGCGGGGGCCAAATGCGAGCAGTACTTC. It encodes CASSDGAGAKCEQYF.

This clonotype was counted between two and nine times. The rearrangement links TRBV6-5 to TRBJ2-7, with D perhaps TRBD1 (5 bases). Between the trimmed V and J ends, which lost 2 bases and 3 bases, there was a span of 20 bases. The germline CDR1 and CDR2 sequences are MNHEY and SVGAGI. The CDR3 extends over 17 amino acids. The CDR3 region is CASSYGAVGLMRYEQYF. In DNA form, the CDR3 reads TGTGCCAGCAGTTACGGGGCTGTTGGCCTAATGCGCTACGAGCAGTACTTC.

This rearrangement joins TRBV4-2 to TRBJ2-1, with TRBD1 matching 9 bases. This CDR3 contains 18 residues. Per the germline V gene, CDR1 is LGHNA and CDR2 is YNFKEQ. The ends lost 0 bases at V and 11 bases at J; junction bases unmatched: 17. The DNA of the CDR3 is TGTGCCAGCAGCCAAGAGGTTCTTTTGGGACAGGGCTTGGGAAAGCAGTTCTTC. Translated, it gives CASSQEVLLGQGLGKQFF.

This clonotype was counted once. The chain recombines TRBV28 with TRBJ2-7, with 9 bases aligning to TRBD1. The CDR3 runs to 14 residues. Trimming at V came to 6 bases and at J to 7 bases, leaving 10 bases not matched to a gene. Germline-derived CDR1 and CDR2 are MDHEN and SYDVKM. The CDR3 protein is CASRADRGFGEQYF. The CDR3 DNA sequence: TGTGCCAGCAGAGCCGACAGGGGGTTTGGGGAGCAGTACTTC.

This clonotype was counted between two and nine times. This chain uses TRBV6-1 with TRBJ2-7; 7 nucleotides line up with TRBD2. The germline V gene has CDR1 MNHNS and CDR2 SASEGT. With V trimmed by 6 bases and J by 0 bases, 11 bases remained unmatched. CDR3 length: 16 residues. As DNA, the CDR3 is TGTGCCAGCAGGAGGGGAGGGGCCCAAACCTCCTACGAGCAGTACTTC. Protein product: CASRRGGAQTSYEQYF.

The rearrangement links TRBV27 to TRBJ1-2, with D hard to call. Germline V gene data show CDR1 as MNHEY and CDR2 as SMNVEV (reference sequence). Trimming took off 6 bases at V and 4 bases at J, with 12 bases between the two ends. CDR3 size: 13 residues. CDR3 sequence: CASRMADGYGYTF. CDR3 sequence (DNA): TGTGCCAGCAGGATGGCGGACGGCTATGGCTACACCTTC.

This clonotype turned up a few times. CDR3 sequence: CASSLDRTVGDEQFF. Here the CDR3 DNA reads TGCGCCAGCAGCTTGGACAGGACCGTGGGGGATGAGCAGTTCTTC. The rearrangement joins TRBV5-1 to TRBJ2-1; D possibly matches TRBD1 or TRBD2 (5 bases each). The V end was cut by 0 bases, the J end by 8 bases, with 15 bases between. The V gene's germline CDR1 is SGHRS and CDR2 YFSETQ. This CDR3 region has 15 residues.

This clonotype was detected ten times or more. V gene TRBV12-3 or TRBV12-4 combines with J gene TRBJ2-3; D gene unclear. Trimming left V 6 bases short and J 2 bases short, with 6 bases between. This CDR3 comprises 12 residues. The CDR3 sequence is CASRGFTDTQYF. Here the CDR3 DNA reads TGTGCCAGCAGGGGATTCACAGATACGCAGTATTTT.

CDR3 in DNA: TGTGCCAGCAGTGAATCTAGCGGGGGTGGGAGCGATACGCAGTATTTT. It specifies CASSESSGGGSDTQYF. The chain combines TRBV25-1 with TRBJ2-3, with 10 bases identical to TRBD2. V dropped 1 base and J dropped 6; count of bases not matched to a gene: 7. The CDR3 consists of 16 residues. Germline CDR1 MGHDK, CDR2 SYGVNS. The entire variable domain, with the rest obtained from reference TRBV25-1 and TRBJ2-3, is as follows: EADIYQTPRYLVIGTGKKITLECSQTMGHDKMYWYQQDPGMELHLIHYSYGVNSTEKGDLSSESTVSRIRTEHFPLTLESARPSHTSQYLCASSESSGGGSDTQYFGPGTRLTVL.